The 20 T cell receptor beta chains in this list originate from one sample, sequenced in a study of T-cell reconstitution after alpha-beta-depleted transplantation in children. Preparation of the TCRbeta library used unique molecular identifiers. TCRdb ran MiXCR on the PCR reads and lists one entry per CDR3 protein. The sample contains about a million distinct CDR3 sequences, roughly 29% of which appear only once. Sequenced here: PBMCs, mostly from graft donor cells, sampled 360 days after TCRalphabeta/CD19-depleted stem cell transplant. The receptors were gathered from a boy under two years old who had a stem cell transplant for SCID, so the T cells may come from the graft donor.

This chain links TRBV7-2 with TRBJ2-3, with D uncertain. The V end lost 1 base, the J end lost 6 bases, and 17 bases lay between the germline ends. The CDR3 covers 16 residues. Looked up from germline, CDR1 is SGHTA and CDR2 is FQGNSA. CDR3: CASSLVFLIGRDTQYF. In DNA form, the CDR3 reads TGTGCCAGCAGCTTAGTGTTCTTAATAGGCCGGGATACGCAGTATTTT.

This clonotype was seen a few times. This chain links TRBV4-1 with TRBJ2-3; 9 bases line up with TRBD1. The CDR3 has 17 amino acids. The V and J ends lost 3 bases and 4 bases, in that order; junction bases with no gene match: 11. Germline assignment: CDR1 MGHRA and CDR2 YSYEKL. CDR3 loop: CASSQRIGQGKADTQYF. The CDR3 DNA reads TGCGCCAGCAGCCAGAGGATCGGACAGGGGAAGGCAGATACGCAGTATTTT.

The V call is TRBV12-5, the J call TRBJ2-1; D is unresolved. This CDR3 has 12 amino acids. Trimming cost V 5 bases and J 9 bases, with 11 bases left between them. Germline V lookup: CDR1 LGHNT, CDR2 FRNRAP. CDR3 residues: CASGALSREQFF. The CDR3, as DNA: TGTGCTAGTGGTGCCCTGAGCCGTGAGCAGTTCTTC.

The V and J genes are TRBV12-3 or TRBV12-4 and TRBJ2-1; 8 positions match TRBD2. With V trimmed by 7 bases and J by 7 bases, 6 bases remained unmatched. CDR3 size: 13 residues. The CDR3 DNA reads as TGTGCCAGCACCGGGGGGGGGAGGAATGAGCAGTTCTTC. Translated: CASTGGGRNEQFF.

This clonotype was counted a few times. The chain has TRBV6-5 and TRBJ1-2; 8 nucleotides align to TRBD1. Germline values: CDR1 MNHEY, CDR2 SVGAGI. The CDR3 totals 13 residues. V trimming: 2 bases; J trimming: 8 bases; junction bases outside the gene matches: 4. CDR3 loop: CASSYLRGHGYTF. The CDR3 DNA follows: TGTGCCAGCAGTTACCTCAGGGGGCACGGCTACACCTTC.

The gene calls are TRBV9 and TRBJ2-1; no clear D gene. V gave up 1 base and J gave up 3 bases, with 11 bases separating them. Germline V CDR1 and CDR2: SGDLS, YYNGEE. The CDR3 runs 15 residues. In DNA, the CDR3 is TGTGCCAGCAGCGTAAGAGCGCCCCTCTACAATGAGCAGTTCTTC. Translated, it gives CASSVRAPLYNEQFF.

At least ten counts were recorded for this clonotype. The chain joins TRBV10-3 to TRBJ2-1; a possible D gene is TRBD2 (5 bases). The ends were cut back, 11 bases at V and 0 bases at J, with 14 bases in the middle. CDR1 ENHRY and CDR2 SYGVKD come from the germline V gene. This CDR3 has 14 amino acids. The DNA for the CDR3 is TGTGCCTCCCGGGCGGGTAGCTCCTACAATGAGCAGTTCTTC. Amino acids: CASRAGSSYNEQFF.

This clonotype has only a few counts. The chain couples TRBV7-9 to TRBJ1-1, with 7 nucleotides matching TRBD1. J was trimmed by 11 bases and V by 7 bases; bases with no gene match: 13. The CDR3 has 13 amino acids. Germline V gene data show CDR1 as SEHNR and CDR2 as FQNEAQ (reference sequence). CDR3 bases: TGTGCCAGCACCACAGGGGCCGCGAGACGTGCTTTCTTT. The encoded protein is CASTTGAARRAFF.

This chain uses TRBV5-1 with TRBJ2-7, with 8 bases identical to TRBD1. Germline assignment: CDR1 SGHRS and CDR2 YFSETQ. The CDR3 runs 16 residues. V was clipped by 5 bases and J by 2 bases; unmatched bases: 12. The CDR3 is CASRPISTGATYEQYF. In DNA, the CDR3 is TGCGCCAGCAGGCCAATTTCGACAGGGGCTACCTACGAGCAGTACTTC.

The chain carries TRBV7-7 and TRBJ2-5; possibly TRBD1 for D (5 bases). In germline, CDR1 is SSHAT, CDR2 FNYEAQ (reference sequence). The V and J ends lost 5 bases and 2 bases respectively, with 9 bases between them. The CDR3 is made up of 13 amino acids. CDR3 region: CASSRTKQETQYF. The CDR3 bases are TGTGCCAGCAGCCGGACAAAGCAAGAGACCCAGTACTTC.

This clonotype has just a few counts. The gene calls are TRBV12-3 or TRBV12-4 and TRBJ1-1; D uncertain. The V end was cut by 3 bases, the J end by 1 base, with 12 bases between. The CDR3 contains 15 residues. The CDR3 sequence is CASSFEGPGNTEAFF. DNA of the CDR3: TGTGCCAGCAGTTTTGAGGGTCCAGGGAACACTGAAGCTTTCTTT.

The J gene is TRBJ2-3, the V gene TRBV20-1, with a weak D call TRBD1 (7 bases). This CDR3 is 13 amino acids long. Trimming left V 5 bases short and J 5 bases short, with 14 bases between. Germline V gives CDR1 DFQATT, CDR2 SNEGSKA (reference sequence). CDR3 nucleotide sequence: TGCAGTGCTGACAGGGTGGAGGGAGATACGCAGTATTTT. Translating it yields CSADRVEGDTQYF.

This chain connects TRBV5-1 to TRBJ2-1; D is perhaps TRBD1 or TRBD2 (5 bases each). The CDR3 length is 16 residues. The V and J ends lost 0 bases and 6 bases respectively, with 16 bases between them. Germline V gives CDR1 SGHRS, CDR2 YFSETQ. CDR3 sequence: CASSLVYMGVGNEQFF. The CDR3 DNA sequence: TGCGCCAGCAGCTTGGTTTACATGGGGGTTGGCAATGAGCAGTTCTTC.

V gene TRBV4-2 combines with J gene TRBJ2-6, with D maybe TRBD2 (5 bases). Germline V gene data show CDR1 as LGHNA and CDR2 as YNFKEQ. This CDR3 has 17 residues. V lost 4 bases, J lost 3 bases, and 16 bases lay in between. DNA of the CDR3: TGTGCCAGCAGCCGCCGCCCCGAGGGATTTGGGGCCAACGTCCTGACTTTC. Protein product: CASSRRPEGFGANVLTF.

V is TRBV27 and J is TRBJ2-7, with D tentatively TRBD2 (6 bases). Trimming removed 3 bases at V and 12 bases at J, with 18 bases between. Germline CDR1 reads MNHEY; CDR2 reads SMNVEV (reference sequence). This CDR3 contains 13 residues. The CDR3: CASSFKNGGKSYF. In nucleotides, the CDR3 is TGTGCCAGCAGTTTTAAGAACGGGGGAAAATCGTACTTC.

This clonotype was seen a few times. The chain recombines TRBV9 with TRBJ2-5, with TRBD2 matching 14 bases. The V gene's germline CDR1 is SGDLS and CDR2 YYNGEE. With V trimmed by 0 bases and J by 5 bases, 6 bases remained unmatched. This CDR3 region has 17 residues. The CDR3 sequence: CASSVGLAGGIGETQYF. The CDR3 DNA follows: TGTGCCAGCAGCGTAGGACTAGCGGGGGGGATAGGGGAGACCCAGTACTTC.

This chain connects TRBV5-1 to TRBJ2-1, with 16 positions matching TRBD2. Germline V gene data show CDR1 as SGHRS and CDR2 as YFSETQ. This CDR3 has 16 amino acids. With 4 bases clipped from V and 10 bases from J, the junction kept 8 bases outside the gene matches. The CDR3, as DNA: TGCGCCAGCAGCCAGGGGACTAGCGGGGGGGCCATCGAGCAGTTCTTC. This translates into CASSQGTSGGAIEQFF.

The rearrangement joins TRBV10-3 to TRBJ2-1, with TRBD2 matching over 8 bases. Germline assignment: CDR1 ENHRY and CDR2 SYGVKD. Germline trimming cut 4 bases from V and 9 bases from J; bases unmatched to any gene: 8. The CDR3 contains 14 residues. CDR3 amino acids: CAISGNARGGEQFF. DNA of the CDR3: TGTGCCATCAGTGGCAACGCCCGGGGGGGTGAGCAGTTCTTC.

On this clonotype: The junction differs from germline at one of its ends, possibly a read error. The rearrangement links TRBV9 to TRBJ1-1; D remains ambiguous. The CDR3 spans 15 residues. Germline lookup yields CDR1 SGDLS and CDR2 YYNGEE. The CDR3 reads CASTVDPGMNTEAFF. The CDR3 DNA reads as TGTGCCAGCACCGTAGATCCAGGAATGAACACTGAAGCTTTCTTT.

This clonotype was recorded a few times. CDR3 amino acids: CASSPTGATNTGELFF. CDR3 bases: TGTGCCAGCTCCCCGACAGGGGCCACTAACACCGGGGAGCTGTTTTTT. The chain uses TRBV18 and TRBJ2-2; 8 bases agree with TRBD1. The V and J ends lost 6 bases and 2 bases, in that order; junction bases with no gene match: 8. The CDR3 consists of 16 residues. Germline CDR1 and CDR2: KGHSH and LQKENI.